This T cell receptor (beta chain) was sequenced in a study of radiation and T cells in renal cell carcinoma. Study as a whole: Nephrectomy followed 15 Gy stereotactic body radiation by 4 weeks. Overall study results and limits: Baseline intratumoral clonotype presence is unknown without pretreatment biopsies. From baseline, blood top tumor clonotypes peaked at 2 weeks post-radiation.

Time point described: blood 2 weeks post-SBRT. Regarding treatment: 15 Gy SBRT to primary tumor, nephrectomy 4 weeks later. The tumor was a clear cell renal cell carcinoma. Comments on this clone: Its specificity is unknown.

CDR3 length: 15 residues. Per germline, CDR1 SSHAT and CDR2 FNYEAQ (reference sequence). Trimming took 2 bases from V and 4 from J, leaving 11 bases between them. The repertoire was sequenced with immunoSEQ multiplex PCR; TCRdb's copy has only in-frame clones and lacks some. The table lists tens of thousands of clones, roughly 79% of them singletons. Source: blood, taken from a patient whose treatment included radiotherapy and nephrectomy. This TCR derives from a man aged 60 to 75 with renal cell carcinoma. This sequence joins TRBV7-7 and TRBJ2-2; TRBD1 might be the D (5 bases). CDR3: CASSLFAGPTGELFF. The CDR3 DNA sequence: TGTGCCAGCAGCTTATTCGCAGGGCCCACCGGGGAGCTGTTTTTT.